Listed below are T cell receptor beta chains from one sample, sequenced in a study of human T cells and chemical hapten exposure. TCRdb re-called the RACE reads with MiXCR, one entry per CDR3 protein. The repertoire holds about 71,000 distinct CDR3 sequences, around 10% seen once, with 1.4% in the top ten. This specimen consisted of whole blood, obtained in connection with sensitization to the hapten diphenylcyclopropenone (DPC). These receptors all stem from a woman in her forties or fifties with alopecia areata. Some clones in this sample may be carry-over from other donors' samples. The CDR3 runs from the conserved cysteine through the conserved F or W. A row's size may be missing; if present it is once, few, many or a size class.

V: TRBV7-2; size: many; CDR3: CASSEPNTEAFF
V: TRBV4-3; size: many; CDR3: CASSPILAGDEQYF
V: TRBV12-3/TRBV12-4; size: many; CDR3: CASSPGTEAFF
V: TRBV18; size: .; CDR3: CASSNDRALNTEAFF
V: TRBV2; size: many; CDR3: CASSEELIYGYTF
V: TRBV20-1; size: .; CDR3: CSARVGGGDTEAFF
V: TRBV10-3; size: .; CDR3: CAISVSLAGGLSTDTQYF
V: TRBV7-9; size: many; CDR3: CASSLGLSEAFF
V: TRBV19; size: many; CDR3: CASSIFPGTAGTEAFF
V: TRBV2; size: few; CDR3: CASSESGQGFTVF
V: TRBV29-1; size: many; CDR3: CSADAQDSYEQYF
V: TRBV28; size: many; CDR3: CASNPLAGGGDEQFF
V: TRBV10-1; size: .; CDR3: CASSESVSPTTGELFF
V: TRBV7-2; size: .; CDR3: CASSTQGSNQPQHF
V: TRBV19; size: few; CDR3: CASSPIAGDYYNEQFF
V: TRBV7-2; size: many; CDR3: CASSSGGNRRNQPQHF
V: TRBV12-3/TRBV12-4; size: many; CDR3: CATSTRGNEKLFF
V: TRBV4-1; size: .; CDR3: CASSQAGGGQPQHF
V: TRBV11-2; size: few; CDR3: CASSPDSNEKLFF
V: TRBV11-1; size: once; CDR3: CASSPVFF
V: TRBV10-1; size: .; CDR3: CASRGLNTDTQYF
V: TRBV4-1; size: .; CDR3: CASSQDPGNPTTDTQYF
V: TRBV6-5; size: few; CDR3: CASSYDGSGNTIYF
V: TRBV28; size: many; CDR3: CASSSTPGTGNTEAFF
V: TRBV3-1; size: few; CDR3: CASSQEGGPGWYF
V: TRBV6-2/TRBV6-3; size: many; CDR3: CATTGTPLTYEQYF
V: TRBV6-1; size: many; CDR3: CASRSAQNTGELFF
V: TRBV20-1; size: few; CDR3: CSASRGGTEAFF
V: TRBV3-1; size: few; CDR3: CASSQLPHTQYF